The following is a T cell receptor (beta chain) sequence with its context. Its antigen is unknown. CDR3 length: 15 amino acids. The V gene end was trimmed by 1 base and the J gene end by 4 bases; junction bases not matched to a gene: 5. The germline CDR1 and CDR2 sequences are MDHEN and SYDVKM. The sample belongs to a study of cytomegalovirus exposure and HLA in healthy donors. It was with 60 Vbeta and 13 Jbeta primers that the PCR ran. The assay was immunoSEQ multiplex PCR, and TCRdb's table has in-frame clones only and misses some. The specimen's table records 220,000 or so clones. Study conclusions and caveats: In a later analysis, donors in an Asian-associated ancestry cluster reportedly had fewer N-insertions in productive TCRs than the cohort mean.

J is TRBJ1-2 and V is TRBV28; 8 nucleotides align to TRBD1. Sequencing used PBMCs. The sequence derives from a girl aged 2-15 years in good health and CMV-seropositive. CDR3 nucleotide sequence: TGTGCCAGCAGTTTATCATGGGACAGGCTCTATGGCTACACCTTC. Amino acid sequence: CASSLSWDRLYGYTF.